The rows below give T cell receptor beta chains drawn from one sample of a study of shared clonotypes between healthy human individuals. Assay: immunoSEQ multiplex PCR; the TCRdb copy retains only in-frame clones and omits some. Among 600,000 to 750,000 clones, roughly 78% were seen once, and the ten largest hold 1.8%. The sequencing sample was made of memory CD4+ T cells sorted from blood. The receptors originated from a woman aged 25-40 years in good health. The CDR3 runs from the conserved cysteine through the conserved F or W. A D gene is named only where the DNA matches it firmly. Expanded clones are given a class, and other clones once, few, many or no size at all.

v_call,d_call,clone_size,cdr3_length,j_call,cdr3_nt,cdr3_aa
TRBV7-3,-,-,14,TRBJ2-1,TGTGCCAGCAGCTTACAGGCCGCCTACAATGAGCAGTTCTTC,CASSLQAAYNEQFF
TRBV25-1,-,-,13,TRBJ2-7,TGTGCCAGCAGTGAATGGTCGACAGGAGAGCAGTACTTC,CASSEWSTGEQYF
TRBV28,-,-,15,TRBJ1-1,TGTGCCAGCAGTTCCCTTAAGGGCCCGAACACTGAAGCTTTCTTT,CASSSLKGPNTEAFF
TRBV7-9,-,-,15,TRBJ2-5,TGTGCCAGCAGCTTAGCAAGGCAGAAACAAGAGACCCAGTACTTC,CASSLARQKQETQYF
TRBV18,-,-,16,TRBJ1-2,TGTGCCAGCTCACCTCCTAACGGACCCGAAGGGGGTGGCTACACCTTC,CASSPPNGPEGGGYTF
TRBV21-1,-,-,13,TRBJ2-5,TGTGCCAGCAGCAAACACGGGCAGGAGACCCAGTACTTC,CASSKHGQETQYF
TRBV7-2,TRBD2,-,14,TRBJ2-1,TGTGCCAGCAGCTTAACTAGCGGGGTCAATGAGCAGTTCTTC,CASSLTSGVNEQFF
TRBV11-2,TRBD2,few,17,TRBJ2-1,TGTGCCAGCAGCTCCTCACAGCGGGAGGCGGGGGGGCGTGAGCAGTTCTTC,CASSSSQREAGGREQFF
TRBV28,TRBD2,-,16,TRBJ2-7,TGTGCCAGCAGTTCGCCGCGGGAGGTTCCCTCCTACGAGCAGTACTTC,CASSSPREVPSYEQYF
TRBV11-2,TRBD2,-,16,TRBJ2-2,TGTGCCAGCAGCCTACTAGCGGGGGGGAACACCGGGGAGCTGTTTTTT,CASSLLAGGNTGELFF
TRBV30,-,-,13,TRBJ2-2,TGTGCCTGTAACCGGGGGAACACCGGGGAGCTGTTTTTT,CACNRGNTGELFF
TRBV11-2,-,-,12,TRBJ1-4,TGTGCCAGCAGCCACCCAACAGGGCGGCTGTTTTTT,CASSHPTGRLFF
TRBV28,-,-,12,TRBJ2-7,TGTGCCAGCAGTTCGGGACTCTACGAGCAGTACTTC,CASSSGLYEQYF
TRBV19,-,few,14,TRBJ2-3,TGTGCCAGTAGTATCCCGGGAGAGACAGATACGCAGTATTTT,CASSIPGETDTQYF
TRBV7-9,-,once,14,TRBJ1-2,TGTGCCAGCAGCTCCGCAAGCACTAACTATGGCTACACCTTC,CASSSASTNYGYTF
TRBV20-1,-,-,11,TRBJ1-2,TGCAGTGCTCCTCCGGGTGTCGGCTACACCTTC,CSAPPGVGYTF
TRBV5-1,-,-,16,TRBJ2-7,TGCGCCAGCAGCTTGGAGGTGACTAGGGCCTCCTACGAGCAGTACTTC,CASSLEVTRASYEQYF
TRBV7-6,-,-,16,TRBJ2-3,TGTGCCAGCAGCTTAGAGCCAGCGGGCAGCACAGATACGCAGTATTTT,CASSLEPAGSTDTQYF
TRBV28,TRBD1,few,15,TRBJ1-5,TGTGCCAGCAGTCGACAGGGATCGGACAATCAGCCCCAGCATTTT,CASSRQGSDNQPQHF
TRBV28,-,-,12,TRBJ2-7,TGTGCCAGCAGCCCCGACAAATACGAGCAGTACTTC,CASSPDKYEQYF
TRBV30,-,few,13,TRBJ1-5,TGTGCCTGGAGCAACGGGGGGACTCAGCCCCAGCATTTT,CAWSNGGTQPQHF
TRBV5-1,TRBD2,-,15,TRBJ2-5,TGCGCCAGCAGCCAGGAGGTAGCGGGAGTGGAGACCCAGTACTTC,CASSQEVAGVETQYF
TRBV9,-,-,17,TRBJ1-3,TGTGCCAGCAGCGTAGAAGACGGAGCTTTGCGCGGAAACACCATATATTTT,CASSVEDGALRGNTIYF
TRBV5-4,-,-,16,TRBJ1-4,TGTGCCAGCAGCTTGCGGCAGGGAGCAACTAATGAAAAACTGTTTTTT,CASSLRQGATNEKLFF
TRBV7-2,-,many,15,TRBJ2-1,TGTGCCAGCAGCGTAACTAGCCAGGACTACAATGAGCAGTTCTTC,CASSVTSQDYNEQFF
TRBV25-1,-,-,15,TRBJ2-3,TGTGCCAGCAGTGACCAGGGCGGGAAGACAGATACGCAGTATTTT,CASSDQGGKTDTQYF
TRBV5-1,-,-,15,TRBJ2-3,TGCGCCAGCAGCGTACCGGGCCCAGGGGCAGATACGCAGTATTTT,CASSVPGPGADTQYF
TRBV19,-,-,13,TRBJ1-1,TGTGCCAGTGCGACCCAGGGGCACACTGAAGCTTTCTTT,CASATQGHTEAFF
TRBV10-1,TRBD2,-,15,TRBJ2-1,TGCGCCAGCAGTGTACTAGCGGATTACAACAATGAGCAGTTCTTC,CASSVLADYNNEQFF
TRBV5-6,-,-,17,TRBJ1-5,TGTGCCAGCAGCCAATCATGGACCGCTAATAGCAATCAGCCCCAGCATTTT,CASSQSWTANSNQPQHF
TRBV27,TRBD1,few,15,TRBJ1-1,TGTGCCAGTTCGCTGAACTACAGGGGCTCCCCTGAAGCTTTCTTT,CASSLNYRGSPEAFF
TRBV28,TRBD2,-,15,TRBJ2-7,TGTGCCAGCAGTTTAGGCCTACTAGCGAACTACGAGCAGTACTTC,CASSLGLLANYEQYF
TRBV25-1,-,once,14,TRBJ2-1,TGTGCCAGCAGCCGGGACCGCGGATACAATGAGCAGTTCTTC,CASSRDRGYNEQFF
TRBV5-1,TRBD2,few,17,TRBJ2-1,TGCGCCAGCAGCCGCAACCCGACTAGCGGAATAGACAATGAGCAGTTCTTC,CASSRNPTSGIDNEQFF
TRBV18,TRBD1,once,16,TRBJ1-2,TGTGCCAGCTCCCTCACCGAAATGGACAGGGGGCAGGGCTACACCTTC,CASSLTEMDRGQGYTF
TRBV5-1,TRBD2,-,16,TRBJ2-5,TGCGCCAGCAGCTCGATAGCGGGAGTCCCTCAAGAGACCCAGTACTTC,CASSSIAGVPQETQYF
TRBV5-1,-,-,16,TRBJ2-6,TGCGCCAGCAGTCCGGGAGTCTCCTCTGGGGCCAACGTCCTGACTTTC,CASSPGVSSGANVLTF
TRBV30,-,few,15,TRBJ2-5,TGTGCCTGCCTATCAGGGGGGAGGACGAAAGGGACCCAGTACTTC,CACLSGGRTKGTQYF
TRBV10-3,TRBD2,-,14,TRBJ2-7,TGTGCCATCAGTGAAGAGCGGGGTACCTACGAGCAGTACTTC,CAISEERGTYEQYF
TRBV6-5,TRBD2,once,16,TRBJ2-7,TGTGCCAGCAGTTACTCGCCTAGCGGGAACTCGTACGAGCAGTACTTC,CASSYSPSGNSYEQYF
TRBV18,-,few,15,TRBJ1-5,TGTGCCAGCTCACCTCAGGGAAGTAACGATCAGCCCCAGCATTTT,CASSPQGSNDQPQHF
TRBV5-1,TRBD2,-,15,TRBJ2-7,TGCGCCAGCGGACCTAGCGGGAGGTCCACCTACGAGCAGTACTTC,CASGPSGRSTYEQYF
TRBV6-6,-,-,13,TRBJ2-1,TGTGCCAGCAGTTACTCGCGGGACAATGAGCAGTTCTTC,CASSYSRDNEQFF
TRBV30,TRBD1,-,13,TRBJ2-7,TGTGCCTGGAGTCTTGACAGGGCCTACGAGCAGTACTTC,CAWSLDRAYEQYF
TRBV6-5,TRBD1,-,14,TRBJ2-7,TGTGCCAGCAGTTCCCGGACAGGGCCCTACGAGCAGTACTTC,CASSSRTGPYEQYF